This T cell receptor (beta chain) was identified in a study of regulatory T cells in long-lasting Graves disease (dated by TCRdb to about 2021). Notes on the research overall: Newly diagnosed Graves' disease patients had taken antithyroid drugs for less than 3 months. Patients with persistent Graves' disease were compared with patients with newly diagnosed Graves' disease using TCR sequencing and RNA sequencing of peripheral blood. The study was registered as a clinical trial and conducted in China. TCR sequencing covered around 13 persistent and 20 newly diagnosed Graves' disease patients, 33 samples in total.

This clonotype was seen at least ten times. This receptor's antigen is unknown. No quality values exist for individual bases; no much larger clone is one base distant. The protocol used for the library was multiplex PCR. For sequencing, an Illumina HiSeq 4000 was employed. CDR3 regions were amplified by Arm-PCR with iRepertoire HTBI primers to construct TCR beta libraries. Before sequencing, the PCR products went through gel purification. Concerning the study's data processing: Across samples, roughly 60 TRBV and 14 TRBJ segments were identified and used for gene usage analysis of CDR3 amino acid clonotypes. COPE and FqMerger were used to merge filtered high-quality paired reads into contigs. BLAST was used to align contigs to IMGT TRBV, TRBD and TRBJ reference genes, and CDR3 was defined according to IMGT. Clonotypes above 0.1% frequency were classified as highly expanded clones. Shannon entropy was used to measure repertoire diversity, and the Gini coefficient was used to measure V-J evenness. Public clonotypes were defined as clonotypes shared by more than one individual. TCRdb reran the public reads through fastp at Q25 and MiXCR, keeping productive beta chains. For every CDR3 protein sequence, its rows merge into one entry that carries the most common genes and DNA. The V and J calls shown here were made by TCRdb, not taken from the authors' results. For this sample the table gives 300,000 to 400,000 distinct CDR3 sequences, of which roughly 18% were detected only once. The ten most abundant clones make up roughly 35% of the sample.

What the study reported, not specific to this receptor: Compared with newly diagnosed patients, persistent Graves' disease patients had lower TCR Shannon entropy and fewer highly expanded clones, which suggests clonal expansion. Sequencing and analysis were limited to the TCR beta chain. The authors noted that the small sample size was a limitation that may lower accuracy. Peripheral blood alone was examined, since thyroid tissue, which constituted the primary lesion, could not be accessed. Preferential use of TRBV28, TRBJ1-2 and TRBJ2-5 was observed in persistent disease, whereas TRBV20-1 and TRBJ2-1 were favored in newly diagnosed disease. A larger number of public clonotypes was shared among persistent patients (around 2,700) than among newly diagnosed patients (over 850).

The time point label corresponds to: newly diagnosed GD, antithyroid drugs for less than 3 months. For both TCR sequencing and RNA sequencing, RNA was extracted from PBMCs in TRIzol. The diagnosis of Graves' disease was made according to American Thyroid Association guidelines. Patients were recruited from an endocrinology department in Xi'an, China. Each patient gave about 10 milliliters of peripheral blood, collected in an EDTA anticoagulant tube. PBMCs were isolated by Ficoll Paque Plus density gradient separation without further T cell sorting. An Agilent 2100 Bioanalyzer and agarose gel were used to check RNA quality, and a NanoDrop 2000 was used to measure RNA concentration. V has 6 bases trimmed and J has 1 base trimmed; junction bases matching no gene number 8. Including cysteine and phenylalanine, the CDR3 has 15 amino acids. The kept DNA is CDR3 alone, 45 bases in frame from the first base. The germline V gene provides CDR1 MNHNS and CDR2 SASEGT.

The clonotype comes from a female donor with Graves disease. The material was peripheral blood mononuclear cells (PBMCs), obtained at new diagnosis, from a patient treated with antithyroid drugs. The chain employs TRBV6-1 and TRBJ2-5; TRBD1 fits 7 bases in the junction. The CDR3: CASRGQAAFQETQYF. The nucleotides are TGTGCCAGCAGAGGACAGGCGGCCTTCCAAGAGACCCAGTACTTC.